The clone carrying this T cell receptor (beta chain) was recorded a few times. Its antigen is not identified. The data derive from a study of blood T cells in healthy people across ages. A second PCR, run for about 7 to 11 cycles, used a sample-barcoded 5' primer plus a J-beta primer mix. Each cDNA molecule was tagged by a template-switch adaptor with 12 random nucleotides. TCRdb reprocessed the 5' RACE reads via MiXCR and lists one record per CDR3 protein. The sample yields 1.5 million to 2 million distinct CDR3 sequences, 40% to 55% seen once. Overall study results and limits: A strong correlation was seen between TCR beta diversity and naive T cell percentage.

The germline CDR1 and CDR2 sequences are DFQATT and SNEGSKA (reference sequence). V was trimmed by 6 bases and J by 1 base, leaving 13 bases between them. This CDR3 spans 13 amino acids. Per individual sample, total RNA of at least 5.5 micrograms was extracted. Specimen: blood. The rearrangement links TRBV20-1 to TRBJ2-7; tentative D call: TRBD1 (5 bases). This TCR was recovered from a woman aged 40 to 50 in good health. CDR3 region: CSARPTVSYEQYF. In DNA, the CDR3 is TGCAGTGCGAGGCCGACAGTGTCCTACGAGCAGTACTTC.